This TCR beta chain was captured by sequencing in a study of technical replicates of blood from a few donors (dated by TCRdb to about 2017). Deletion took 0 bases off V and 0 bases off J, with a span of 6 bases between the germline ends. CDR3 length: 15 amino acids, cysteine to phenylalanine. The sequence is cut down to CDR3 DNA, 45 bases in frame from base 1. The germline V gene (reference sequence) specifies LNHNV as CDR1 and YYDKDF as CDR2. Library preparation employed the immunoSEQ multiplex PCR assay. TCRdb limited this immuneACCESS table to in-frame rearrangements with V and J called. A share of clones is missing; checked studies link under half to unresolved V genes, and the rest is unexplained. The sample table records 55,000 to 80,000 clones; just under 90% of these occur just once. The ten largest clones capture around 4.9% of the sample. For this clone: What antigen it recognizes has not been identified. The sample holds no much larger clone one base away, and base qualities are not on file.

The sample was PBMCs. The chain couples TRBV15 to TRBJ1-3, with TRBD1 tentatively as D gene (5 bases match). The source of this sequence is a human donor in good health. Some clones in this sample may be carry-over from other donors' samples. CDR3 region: CATSRDRVSGNTIYF. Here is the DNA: TGTGCCACCAGCAGAGACAGGGTCTCTGGAAACACCATATATTTT.